This T cell receptor beta chain derives from a study of patients and donors after allogeneic stem cell transplantation. Trimming pared 4 bases from V and 9 bases from J, leaving 19 bases between. There are 15 residues in the CDR3. Germline lookup yields CDR1 SGHNT and CDR2 YENEEA. Via MiXCR, TCRdb re-called the RT-PCR reads, giving one row per CDR3 protein. Among hundreds of thousands of distinct CDR3 sequences listed, approximately 16% were seen once. Only a few counts were recorded for this clonotype. The sequence was obtained from a human donor who was either an allogeneic HSCT recipient or a stem cell or donor lymphocyte infusion donor (not recorded which). It is not recorded whose cells these are; they may come from a transplant donor. Material: blood, either unsorted or a sorted T cell fraction (not recorded which). The chain recombines TRBV11-3 with TRBJ2-4; weak D call: TRBD2 (5 bases). CDR3 sequence: CASSYQLGPRIIQYF. The CDR3 DNA is TGTGCCAGCAGCTACCAACTAGGGCCTCGAATCATTCAGTACTTC.